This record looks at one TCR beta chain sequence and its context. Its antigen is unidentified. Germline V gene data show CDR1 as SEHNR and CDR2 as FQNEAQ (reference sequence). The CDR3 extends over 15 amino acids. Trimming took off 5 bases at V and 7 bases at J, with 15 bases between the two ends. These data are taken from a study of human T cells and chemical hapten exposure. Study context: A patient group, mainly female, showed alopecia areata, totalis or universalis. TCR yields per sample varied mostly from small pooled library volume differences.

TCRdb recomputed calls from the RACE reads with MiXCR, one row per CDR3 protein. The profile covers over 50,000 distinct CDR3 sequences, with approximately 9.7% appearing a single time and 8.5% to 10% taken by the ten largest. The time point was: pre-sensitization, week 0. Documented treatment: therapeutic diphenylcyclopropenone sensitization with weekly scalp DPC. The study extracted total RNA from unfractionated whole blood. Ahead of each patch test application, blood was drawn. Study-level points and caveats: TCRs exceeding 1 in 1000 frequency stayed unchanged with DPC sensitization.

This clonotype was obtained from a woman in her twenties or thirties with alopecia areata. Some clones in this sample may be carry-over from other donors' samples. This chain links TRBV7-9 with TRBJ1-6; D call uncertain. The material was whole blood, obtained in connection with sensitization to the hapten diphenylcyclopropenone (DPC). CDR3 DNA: TGTGCCAGCAGCCTCTGGACTAACCGAAATTCACCCCTCCACTTT. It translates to CASSLWTNRNSPLHF. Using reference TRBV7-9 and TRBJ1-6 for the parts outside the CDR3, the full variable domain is DTGVSQNPRHKITKRGQNVTFRCDPISEHNRLYWYRQTLGQGPEFLTYFQNEAQLEKSRLLSDRFSAERPKGSFSTLEIQRTEQGDSAMYLCASSLWTNRNSPLHFGNGTRLTVT.